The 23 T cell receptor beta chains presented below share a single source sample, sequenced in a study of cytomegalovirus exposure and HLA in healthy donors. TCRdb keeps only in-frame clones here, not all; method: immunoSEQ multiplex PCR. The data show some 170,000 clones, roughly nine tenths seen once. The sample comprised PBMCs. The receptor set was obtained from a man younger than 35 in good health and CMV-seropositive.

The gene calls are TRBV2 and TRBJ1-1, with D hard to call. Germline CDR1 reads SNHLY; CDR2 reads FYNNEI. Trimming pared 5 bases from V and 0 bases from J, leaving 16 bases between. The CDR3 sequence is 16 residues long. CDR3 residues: CASSPHWLNMNTEAFF. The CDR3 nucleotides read TGTGCCAGCAGTCCTCATTGGCTGAACATGAACACTGAAGCTTTCTTT.

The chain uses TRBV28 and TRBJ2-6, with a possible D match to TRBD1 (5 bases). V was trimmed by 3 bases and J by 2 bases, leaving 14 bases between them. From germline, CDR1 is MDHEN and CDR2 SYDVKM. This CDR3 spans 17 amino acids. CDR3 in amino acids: CASSFGAASPGANVLTF. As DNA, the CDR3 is TGTGCCAGCAGTTTTGGGGCAGCCTCCCCTGGGGCCAACGTCCTGACTTTC. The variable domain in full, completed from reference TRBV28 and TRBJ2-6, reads DVKVTQSSRYLVKRTGEKVFLECVQDMDHENMFWYRQDPGLGLRLIYFSYDVKMKEKGDIPEGYSVSREKKERFSLILESASTNQTSMYLCASSFGAASPGANVLTFGAGSRLTVL.

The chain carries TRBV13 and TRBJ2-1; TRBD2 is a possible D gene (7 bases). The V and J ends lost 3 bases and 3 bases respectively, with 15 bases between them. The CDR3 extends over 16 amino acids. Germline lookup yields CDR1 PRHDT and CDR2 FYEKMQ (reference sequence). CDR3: CASSFRGGGRYNEQFF. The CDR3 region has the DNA TGTGCCAGCAGCTTTAGGGGGGGTGGCCGCTACAATGAGCAGTTCTTC.

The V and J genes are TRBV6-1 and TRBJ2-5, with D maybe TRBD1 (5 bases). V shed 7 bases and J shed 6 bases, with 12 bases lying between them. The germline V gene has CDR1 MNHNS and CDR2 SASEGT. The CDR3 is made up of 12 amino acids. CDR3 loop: CASKEDSQTQYF. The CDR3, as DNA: TGTGCCAGCAAGGAAGACAGCCAGACCCAGTACTTC.

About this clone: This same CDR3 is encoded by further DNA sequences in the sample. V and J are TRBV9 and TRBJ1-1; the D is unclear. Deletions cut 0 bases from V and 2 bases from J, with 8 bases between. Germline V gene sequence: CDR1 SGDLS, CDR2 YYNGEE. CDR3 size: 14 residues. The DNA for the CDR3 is TGTGCCAGCAGCGTAGGGGCGGGAAACACTGAAGCTTTCTTT. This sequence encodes CASSVGAGNTEAFF.

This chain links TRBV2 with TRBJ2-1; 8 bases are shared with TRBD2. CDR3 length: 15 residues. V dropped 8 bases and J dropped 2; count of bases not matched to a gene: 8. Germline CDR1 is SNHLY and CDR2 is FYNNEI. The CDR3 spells CASGARGGPYNEQFF. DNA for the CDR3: TGTGCCAGCGGCGCCCGGGGGGGACCCTACAATGAGCAGTTCTTC.

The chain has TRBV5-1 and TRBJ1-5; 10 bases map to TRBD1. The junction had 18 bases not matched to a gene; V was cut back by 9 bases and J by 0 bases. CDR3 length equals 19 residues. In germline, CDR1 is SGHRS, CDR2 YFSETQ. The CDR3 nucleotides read TGCGCCAACCAAGAAAGGGACAGGGGCCCTCCCGTTAGCAATCAGCCCCAGCATTTT. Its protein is CANQERDRGPPVSNQPQHF.

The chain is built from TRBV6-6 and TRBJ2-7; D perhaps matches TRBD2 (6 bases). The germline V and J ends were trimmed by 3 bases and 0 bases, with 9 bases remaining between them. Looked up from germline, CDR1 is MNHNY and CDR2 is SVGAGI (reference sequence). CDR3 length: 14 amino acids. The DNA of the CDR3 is TGTGCCAGCAGTTATGGAGGGGCCTCCTACGAGCAGTACTTC. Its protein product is CASSYGGASYEQYF.

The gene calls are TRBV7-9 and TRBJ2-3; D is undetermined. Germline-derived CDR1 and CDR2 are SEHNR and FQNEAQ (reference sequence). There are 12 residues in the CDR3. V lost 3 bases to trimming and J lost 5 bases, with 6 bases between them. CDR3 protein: CASSFSGDTQYF. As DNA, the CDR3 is TGTGCCAGCAGCTTCTCAGGAGATACGCAGTATTTT.

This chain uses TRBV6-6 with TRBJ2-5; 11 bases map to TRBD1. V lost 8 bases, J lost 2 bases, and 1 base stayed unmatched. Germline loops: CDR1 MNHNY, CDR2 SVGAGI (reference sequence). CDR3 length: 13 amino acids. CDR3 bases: TGTGCCAGCGGGACAGGGGGGCAAGAGACCCAGTACTTC. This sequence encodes CASGTGGQETQYF.

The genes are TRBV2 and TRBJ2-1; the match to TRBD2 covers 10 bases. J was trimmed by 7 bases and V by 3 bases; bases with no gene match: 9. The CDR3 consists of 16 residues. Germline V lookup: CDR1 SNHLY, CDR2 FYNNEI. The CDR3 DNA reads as TGTGCCAGCAGTGATGACCCGGGACTAGCGAAGAATGAGCAGTTCTTC. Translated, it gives CASSDDPGLAKNEQFF. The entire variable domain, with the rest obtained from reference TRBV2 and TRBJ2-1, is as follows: EPEVTQTPSHQVTQMGQEVILRCVPISNHLYFYWYRQILGQKVEFLVSFYNNEISEKSEIFDDQFSVERPDGSNFTLKIRSTKLEDSAMYFCASSDDPGLAKNEQFFGPGTRLTVL.

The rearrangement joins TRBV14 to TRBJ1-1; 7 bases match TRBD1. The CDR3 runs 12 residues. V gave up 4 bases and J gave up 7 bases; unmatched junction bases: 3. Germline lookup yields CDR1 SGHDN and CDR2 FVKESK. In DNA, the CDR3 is TGTGCCAGCAGCCTACAGGGGATTGAAGCTTTCTTT. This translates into CASSLQGIEAFF.

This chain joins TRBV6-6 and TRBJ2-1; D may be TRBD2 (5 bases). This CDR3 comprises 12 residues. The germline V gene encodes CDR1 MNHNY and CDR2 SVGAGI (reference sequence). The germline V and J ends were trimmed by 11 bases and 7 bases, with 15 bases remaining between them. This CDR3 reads CAGPTPGNEQFF. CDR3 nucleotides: TGTGCCGGACCTACCCCGGGGAATGAGCAGTTCTTC.

The CDR3 reads CASSLGRGEAFF. The CDR3 DNA is TGTGCCAGCAGTTTAGGCCGGGGTGAAGCTTTCTTT. V usage is TRBV27 and J usage is TRBJ1-1; D unclear. The CDR3 spans 12 residues. CDR1 is MNHEY, CDR2 SMNVEV, per germline (reference sequence). Trimming pared 2 bases from V and 7 bases from J, leaving 8 bases between.

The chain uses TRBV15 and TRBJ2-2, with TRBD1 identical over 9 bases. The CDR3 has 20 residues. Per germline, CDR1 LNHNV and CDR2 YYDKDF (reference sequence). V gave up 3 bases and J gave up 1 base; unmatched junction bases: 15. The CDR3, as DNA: TGTGCCACCAGCAGCCTGGGACAGGGAGGACGATCCCTGAACACCGGGGAGCTGTTTTTT. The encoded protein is CATSSLGQGGRSLNTGELFF.

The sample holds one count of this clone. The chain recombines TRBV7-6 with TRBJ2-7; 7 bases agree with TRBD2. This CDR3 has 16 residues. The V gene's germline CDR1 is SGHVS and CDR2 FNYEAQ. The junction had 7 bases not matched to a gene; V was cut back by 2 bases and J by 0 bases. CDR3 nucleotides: TGTGCCAGCAGCTTATTGGGCCGGACTAGCTCCTACGAGCAGTACTTC. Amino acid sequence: CASSLLGRTSSYEQYF.

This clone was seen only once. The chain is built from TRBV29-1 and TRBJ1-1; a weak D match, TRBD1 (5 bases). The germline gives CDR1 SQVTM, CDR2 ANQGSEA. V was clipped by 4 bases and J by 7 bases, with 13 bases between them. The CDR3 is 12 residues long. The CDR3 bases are TGCAGCGTTGTCCGGGGGGAGATTGAAGCTTTCTTT. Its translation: CSVVRGEIEAFF.

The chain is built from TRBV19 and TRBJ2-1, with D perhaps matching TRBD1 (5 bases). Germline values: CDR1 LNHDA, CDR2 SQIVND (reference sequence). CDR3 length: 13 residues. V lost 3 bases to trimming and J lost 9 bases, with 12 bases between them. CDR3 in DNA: TGTGCCAGTAGTATGGTACCGCAGGGTGAGCAGTTCTTC. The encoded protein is CASSMVPQGEQFF.

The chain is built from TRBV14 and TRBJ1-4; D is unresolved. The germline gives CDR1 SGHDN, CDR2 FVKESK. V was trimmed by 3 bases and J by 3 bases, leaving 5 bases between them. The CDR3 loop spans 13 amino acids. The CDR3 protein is CASSHFANEKLFF. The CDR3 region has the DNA TGTGCCAGCAGCCATTTCGCTAATGAAAAACTGTTTTTT.

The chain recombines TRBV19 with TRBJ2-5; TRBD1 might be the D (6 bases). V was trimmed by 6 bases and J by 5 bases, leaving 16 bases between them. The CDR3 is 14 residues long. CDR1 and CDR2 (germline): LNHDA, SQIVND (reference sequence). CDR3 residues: CASRPVGAEETQYF. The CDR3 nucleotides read TGTGCCAGTAGGCCGGTGGGGGCAGAGGAGACCCAGTACTTC.

The CDR3 here is CASSPLGGEEKLFF. The CDR3, as DNA: TGCGCCAGCAGCCCTCTGGGAGGGGAGGAAAAACTGTTTTTT. The chain uses TRBV5-1 and TRBJ1-4, with a possible D match to TRBD1 (5 bases). The V end was cut by 4 bases, the J end by 8 bases, with 15 bases between. Germline values: CDR1 SGHRS, CDR2 YFSETQ. This CDR3 region has 14 residues. The full variable domain, in which reference TRBV5-1 and TRBJ1-4 provide the parts outside the CDR3, is KAGVTQTPRYLIKTRGQQVTLSCSPISGHRSVSWYQQTPGQGLQFLFEYFSETQRNKGNFPGRFSGRQFSNSRSEMNVSTLELGDSALYLCASSPLGGEEKLFFGSGTQLSVL.

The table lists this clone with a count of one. CDR3 residues: CATSRPWAGRRETQYF. As DNA, the CDR3 is TGTGCCACCAGCAGACCCTGGGCGGGGAGGAGGGAGACCCAGTACTTC. V and J are TRBV15 and TRBJ2-5; D is perhaps TRBD2 (6 bases). Trimming stripped 2 bases from V and 5 bases from J, with 18 bases between. The CDR3 has 16 amino acids. Germline V CDR1 and CDR2: LNHNV, YYDKDF (reference sequence).

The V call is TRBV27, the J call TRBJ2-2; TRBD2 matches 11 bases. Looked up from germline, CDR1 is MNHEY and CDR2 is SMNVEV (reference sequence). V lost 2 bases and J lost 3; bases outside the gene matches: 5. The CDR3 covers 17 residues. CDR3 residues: CASSLDLAGGYTGELFF. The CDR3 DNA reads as TGTGCCAGCAGTTTAGACCTAGCGGGAGGTTACACCGGGGAGCTGTTTTTT.